This note documents a single T cell receptor (beta chain) sequence. The PCR had 60 Vbeta and 13 Jbeta primers. Only in-frame clones appear in the TCRdb table, and some are missing; sequencing was by immunoSEQ multiplex PCR. This table holds about 82,000 clones, about 74% found once. This sample stems from a study of cytomegalovirus exposure and HLA in healthy donors. CDR1 is SQVTM, CDR2 ANQGSEA, per germline. CDR3 length: 14 residues. V lost 3 bases to trimming and J lost 3 bases, with 12 bases between them. The chain combines TRBV29-1 with TRBJ2-4, with D maybe TRBD1 (6 bases). This clonotype was sampled from a woman aged 50 to 65 in good health and CMV-seropositive. The specimen was PBMCs. This CDR3 is CSVETGHGKNIQYF. The CDR3 DNA reads as TGCAGCGTTGAGACGGGACATGGCAAAAACATTCAGTACTTC.